The rows below give T cell receptor beta chains drawn from one sample of a study of beta chain features in type 1 diabetes. Sequencing was performed with immunoSEQ multiplex PCR; in TCRdb, only in-frame clones are kept and a portion is missing. The data show around 240,000 clones, around 15% seen once. The sequenced sample consisted of naive CD4+ T cells from blood. These receptors all stem from a young man with type 1 diabetes. Each CDR3 is given with its conserved first and last residue. A D gene is named only where the DNA matches it firmly.

v_call: TRBV6-5
d_call: -
j_call: TRBJ2-1
cdr3_aa: CASSCHDTTVCNEQFF

v_call: TRBV7-9
d_call: -
j_call: TRBJ1-4
cdr3_aa: CASSLWAGSNEKLFF

v_call: TRBV7-2
d_call: TRBD1
j_call: TRBJ2-6
cdr3_aa: CASSSTGGAGANVLTF

v_call: TRBV18
d_call: TRBD1
j_call: TRBJ1-2
cdr3_aa: CASSPRDRANYGYTF

v_call: TRBV29-1
d_call: -
j_call: TRBJ2-7
cdr3_aa: CSVEALYEQYF

v_call: TRBV7-9
d_call: -
j_call: TRBJ2-1
cdr3_aa: CASSPSGFSYNEQFF

v_call: TRBV30
d_call: -
j_call: TRBJ1-1
cdr3_aa: CAWIRRRANTEAFF

v_call: TRBV28
d_call: TRBD1
j_call: TRBJ2-1
cdr3_aa: CASSSGQGGSYNEQFF

v_call: TRBV7-9
d_call: TRBD1
j_call: TRBJ1-1
cdr3_aa: CASRGTGATEAFF

v_call: TRBV30
d_call: -
j_call: TRBJ2-2
cdr3_aa: CAWSPGTPGELFF

v_call: TRBV7-3
d_call: -
j_call: TRBJ2-2
cdr3_aa: CASSYVDTGELFF

v_call: TRBV25-1
d_call: -
j_call: TRBJ2-1
cdr3_aa: CASSDREANEQFF

v_call: TRBV29-1
d_call: -
j_call: TRBJ2-1
cdr3_aa: CSVEIGISYNEQFF

v_call: TRBV9
d_call: TRBD2
j_call: TRBJ2-7
cdr3_aa: CASSPTSGLTSYEQYF

v_call: TRBV5-1
d_call: -
j_call: TRBJ2-5
cdr3_aa: CASSKEGRETQYF

v_call: TRBV19
d_call: -
j_call: TRBJ2-3
cdr3_aa: CASSQADTQYF

v_call: TRBV29-1
d_call: -
j_call: TRBJ2-7
cdr3_aa: CSGVSSYEQYF

v_call: TRBV7-9
d_call: -
j_call: TRBJ2-5
cdr3_aa: CASSPPAVETQYF

v_call: TRBV9
d_call: TRBD1
j_call: TRBJ2-1
cdr3_aa: CASSETPPDRGNEQFF

v_call: TRBV28
d_call: TRBD1
j_call: TRBJ2-1
cdr3_aa: CASSLTGTGGYNEQFF

v_call: TRBV9
d_call: -
j_call: TRBJ2-4
cdr3_aa: CASSVQGGIQYF

v_call: TRBV9
d_call: TRBD2
j_call: TRBJ2-1
cdr3_aa: CASSLGLAVYNEQFF

v_call: TRBV25-1
d_call: -
j_call: TRBJ1-4
cdr3_aa: CASSDTGKINEKLFF

v_call: TRBV10-3
d_call: -
j_call: TRBJ2-6
cdr3_aa: CAISDNAGANVLTF

v_call: TRBV30
d_call: -
j_call: TRBJ2-1
cdr3_aa: CARSSYNEQFF

v_call: TRBV4-2
d_call: TRBD1
j_call: TRBJ2-2
cdr3_aa: CASSVQGAANTGELFF

v_call: TRBV5-1
d_call: -
j_call: TRBJ2-1
cdr3_aa: CASSPAQLYNEQFF

v_call: TRBV7-2
d_call: TRBD1
j_call: TRBJ2-4
cdr3_aa: CASSLGQGNGPKNIQYF

v_call: TRBV5-1
d_call: TRBD1
j_call: TRBJ1-5
cdr3_aa: CASSPGQADQPQHF

v_call: TRBV20-1
d_call: -
j_call: TRBJ2-3
cdr3_aa: CSAPRAHTQYF

v_call: TRBV7-9
d_call: -
j_call: TRBJ1-2
cdr3_aa: CASSQDRPGYTF

v_call: TRBV28
d_call: TRBD1
j_call: TRBJ1-2
cdr3_aa: CASSSLLGTGNNYGYTF

v_call: TRBV28
d_call: -
j_call: TRBJ2-7
cdr3_aa: CASSLHNEQYF

v_call: TRBV13
d_call: -
j_call: TRBJ2-7
cdr3_aa: CASSLDGGYSYEQYF

v_call: TRBV6-5
d_call: -
j_call: TRBJ1-2
cdr3_aa: CASTRARVGNGYTF

v_call: TRBV28
d_call: TRBD1
j_call: TRBJ1-2
cdr3_aa: CASVGQGYYGYTF

v_call: TRBV9
d_call: TRBD2
j_call: TRBJ2-1
cdr3_aa: CASSGTSGSYNEQFF

v_call: TRBV15
d_call: -
j_call: TRBJ1-2
cdr3_aa: CATSRELVWAGYTF

v_call: TRBV4-1
d_call: TRBD1
j_call: TRBJ2-1
cdr3_aa: CASSLPGQSFNEQFF

v_call: TRBV5-1
d_call: TRBD2
j_call: TRBJ2-5
cdr3_aa: CASSYATSGRGQTQYF

v_call: TRBV29-1
d_call: TRBD1
j_call: TRBJ2-5
cdr3_aa: CSVEGGRTGIIETQYF

v_call: TRBV7-2
d_call: -
j_call: TRBJ2-5
cdr3_aa: CASSLTVQETQYF

v_call: TRBV29-1
d_call: -
j_call: TRBJ1-4
cdr3_aa: CSVLGRDEKLFF

v_call: TRBV7-9
d_call: -
j_call: TRBJ2-7
cdr3_aa: CASSTTSYEQYF

v_call: TRBV10-3
d_call: -
j_call: TRBJ2-2
cdr3_aa: CAISRRDTGELFF

v_call: TRBV5-1
d_call: -
j_call: TRBJ2-5
cdr3_aa: CASSFGSGETQYF

v_call: TRBV29-1
d_call: TRBD2
j_call: TRBJ2-1
cdr3_aa: CSVDRAGGVFF

v_call: TRBV9
d_call: -
j_call: TRBJ2-2
cdr3_aa: CASSVATSSGELFF

v_call: TRBV4-1
d_call: TRBD1
j_call: -
cdr3_aa: CASSQDRTGTQYF

v_call: TRBV14
d_call: -
j_call: TRBJ2-1
cdr3_aa: CASSQVGLEQFF

v_call: TRBV27
d_call: -
j_call: TRBJ2-6
cdr3_aa: CASSSRASGANVLTF

v_call: TRBV7-2
d_call: TRBD1
j_call: TRBJ1-4
cdr3_aa: CASSLGQGQEKLFF

v_call: TRBV23-1
d_call: -
j_call: TRBJ2-5
cdr3_aa: CASSQSGETQYF

v_call: TRBV18
d_call: -
j_call: TRBJ2-1
cdr3_aa: CASSPVNLDEQFF

v_call: TRBV27
d_call: -
j_call: TRBJ2-7
cdr3_aa: CASSLRVASFNEQYF

v_call: TRBV28
d_call: TRBD1
j_call: TRBJ2-3
cdr3_aa: CASSLLTGIGTDTQYF

v_call: TRBV29-1
d_call: -
j_call: TRBJ2-3
cdr3_aa: CSVDIGRTDTQYF

v_call: TRBV9
d_call: TRBD1
j_call: TRBJ2-7
cdr3_aa: CASSVSTGSSYEQYF

v_call: TRBV5-1
d_call: -
j_call: TRBJ1-1
cdr3_aa: CASSRLEWSTEAFF

v_call: TRBV2
d_call: TRBD1
j_call: TRBJ2-7
cdr3_aa: CASSRGQGAREQYF